Below are 20 T cell receptor beta chains sequenced from a single sample in a study of chronic HIV infection and antiretroviral therapy. TCRdb ran MiXCR on the 5' RACE reads and lists one entry per CDR3 protein. The sample comprises approximately 30,000 distinct CDR3 sequences, roughly 8.7% of which are singletons, and about 2.4% rests with the top ten. The specimen was peripheral blood. These receptors were taken from an adult who had HIV and had not received antiretroviral therapy, or was an uninfected healthy control (not recorded which).

This clonotype was counted only a few times. This rearrangement joins TRBV29-1 to TRBJ1-1; 8 bases line up with TRBD1. CDR3 length: 15 residues. CDR1 is SQVTM and CDR2 is ANQGSEA in the germline V gene. Trimming at V came to 2 bases and at J to 4 bases, leaving 9 bases not matched to a gene. CDR3 loop: CSVEPLDRESTEAFF. CDR3 nucleotide sequence: TGCAGCGTTGAACCCCTGGACAGGGAGTCCACTGAAGCTTTCTTT.

This clonotype was counted a few times. The V and J genes are TRBV7-9 and TRBJ2-2; D possibly corresponds to TRBD2 (6 bases). The germline V gene encodes CDR1 SEHNR and CDR2 FQNEAQ (reference sequence). CDR3 length: 15 amino acids. The germline V and J ends were trimmed by 8 bases and 3 bases, with 16 bases remaining between them. The CDR3 loop reads CASGGSWSDTGELFF. The CDR3 nucleotides read TGTGCCAGCGGGGGGAGTTGGTCGGACACCGGGGAGCTGTTTTTT.

This clonotype was picked up a small number of times. CDR3 region: CASSSHPLAGAEQFF. In DNA form, the CDR3 reads TGTGCCAGCAGCTCTCACCCGCTAGCGGGAGCTGAGCAGTTCTTC. The rearrangement links TRBV11-3 to TRBJ2-1; 10 bases fit TRBD2. Per the germline V gene, CDR1 is SGHNT and CDR2 is YENEEA. After removal of 4 bases from V and 9 bases from J, the junction contained 9 bases not matched to a gene. The CDR3 consists of 15 residues.

This clonotype was counted at least ten times. CDR3 DNA sequence: TGCGCCAGCAGCCAAGACCTCTCGGACGGGGCCTCCTACGAGCAGTACTTC. Translated, it gives CASSQDLSDGASYEQYF. The chain recombines TRBV4-3 with TRBJ2-7; D assignment may be TRBD1 or TRBD2 (5 bases each). CDR1 is LGHNA and CDR2 is YSLEER in the germline V gene. The V end lost 0 bases, the J end lost 0 bases, and 15 bases lay between the germline ends. This CDR3 is 17 amino acids long.

This clonotype was counted only a few times. J is TRBJ1-6 and V is TRBV10-3; D is uncertain. The V end was cut by 4 bases, the J end by 6 bases, with 13 bases between. The CDR3 contains 15 residues. From germline, CDR1 is ENHRY and CDR2 SYGVKD. CDR3 residues: CAISVGRETNSPLHF. DNA for the CDR3: TGTGCCATCAGTGTTGGACGGGAGACTAATTCACCCCTCCACTTT.

This clonotype was recorded many times. V usage is TRBV3-1 and J usage is TRBJ2-1, with TRBD1 matching over 11 bases. With V trimmed by 4 bases and J by 4 bases, 6 bases remained unmatched. The CDR3 contains 16 residues. CDR1 is LGHDT and CDR2 is YNNKEL in the germline V gene (reference sequence). The CDR3 nucleotides read TGTGCCAGCAGCCGGGCCGGGACAGGGGGTTACAATGAGCAGTTCTTC. This encodes CASSRAGTGGYNEQFF.

In this sample, this clonotype turned up many times. The CDR3, as DNA: TGTGCCAGCAGCCGTAAGACAGGGGTCGCCGGGGAGCTGTTTTTT. As protein: CASSRKTGVAGELFF. The V call is TRBV7-9, the J call TRBJ2-2; 8 bases match TRBD1. The CDR3 sequence is 15 residues long. With V trimmed by 5 bases and J by 6 bases, 8 bases remained unmatched. Germline CDR1 is SEHNR and CDR2 is FQNEAQ (reference sequence).

This clonotype appeared many times. This chain links TRBV3-1 with TRBJ2-5, with D uncertain. Germline V gene lookup returns CDR1 LGHDT and CDR2 YNNKEL (reference sequence). There are 13 residues in the CDR3. Trimming removed 0 bases from V and 5 bases from J, with 7 bases in between. CDR3 loop: CASSQDPGETQYF. CDR3 sequence (DNA): TGTGCCAGCAGCCAAGATCCCGGGGAGACCCAGTACTTC.

In its sample, this clonotype was seen a few times. The rearrangement uses TRBV2 and TRBJ1-2; a weak D match, TRBD1 (5 bases). Trimming removed 8 bases from V and 1 base from J, with 11 bases in between. The CDR3 extends over 13 amino acids. Germline CDR1 SNHLY, CDR2 FYNNEI. The CDR3 reads CASSVGGNYGYTF. The DNA for the CDR3 is TGTGCCAGCTCCGTCGGGGGTAACTATGGCTACACCTTC.

In its sample, this clonotype was seen many times. V and J are TRBV2 and TRBJ2-7; D is unclear. This CDR3 is built from 13 residues. The germline V and J ends were trimmed by 6 bases and 7 bases, with 16 bases remaining between them. Looked up from germline, CDR1 is SNHLY and CDR2 is FYNNEI. In DNA, the CDR3 is TGTGCCAGCAGCGTATCTTTAGGTGTTGAGCAGTACTTC. Residues: CASSVSLGVEQYF.

In this sample, this clonotype turned up many times. J is TRBJ2-7 and V is TRBV27; D ambiguous. This CDR3 comprises 16 residues. V was shortened by 0 bases and J by 2 bases, with 14 bases between the two germline ends. The germline gives CDR1 MNHEY, CDR2 SMNVEV (reference sequence). CDR3 sequence: CASSLSPGPTPYEQYF. The CDR3 DNA sequence: TGTGCCAGCAGTTTATCCCCCGGCCCTACTCCCTACGAGCAGTACTTC.

This clonotype was counted at least ten times. The V gene is TRBV11-2, the J gene TRBJ1-5; no reliable D call. This CDR3 has 15 amino acids. V was shortened by 0 bases and J by 1 base, with 7 bases between the two germline ends. The germline CDR1 and CDR2 sequences are SGHAT and FQNNGV. CDR3 coding DNA: TGTGCCAGCAGCTTAGAGGGTCGGAGCAATCAGCCCCAGCATTTT. The encoded protein is CASSLEGRSNQPQHF.

This chain uses TRBV7-8 with TRBJ2-3; no clear D gene. The CDR3 contains 14 residues. V gave up 5 bases and J gave up 0 bases, with 9 bases separating them. Germline V CDR1 and CDR2: SGHVS, FQNEAQ. The CDR3: CASSDRSSTDTQYF. CDR3 nucleotide sequence: TGTGCCAGCAGCGATAGATCCAGCACAGATACGCAGTATTTT.

This clonotype was counted many times. This sequence joins TRBV10-3 and TRBJ2-7; unclear D gene. There are 14 residues in the CDR3. Trimming left V 2 bases short and J 0 bases short, with 8 bases between. Per germline, CDR1 ENHRY and CDR2 SYGVKD. DNA of the CDR3: TGTGCCATCAGTGAGACCACAAGCTCCTACGAGCAGTACTTC. It is translated as CAISETTSSYEQYF.

The table lists this clonotype with many counts. V usage is TRBV9 and J usage is TRBJ2-3, with 7 positions matching TRBD1. The CDR3 totals 13 residues. Trimming at V came to 7 bases and at J to 0 bases, leaving 2 bases not matched to a gene. CDR1 SGDLS and CDR2 YYNGEE come from the germline V gene. As DNA, the CDR3 is TGTGCCAGCGAGGGGGCGAGCACAGATACGCAGTATTTT. Protein product: CASEGASTDTQYF.

Ten or more counts support this clonotype. The chain couples TRBV3-1 to TRBJ2-1; 7 bases fit TRBD2. The CDR3 covers 16 residues. Per germline, CDR1 LGHDT and CDR2 YNNKEL (reference sequence). J lost 5 bases, V lost 2 bases, and 9 bases had no gene match. The CDR3 DNA follows: TGTGCCAGCAGCCAACAAAACGCGGGGGTTCACAATGAGCAGTTCTTC. This encodes CASSQQNAGVHNEQFF.

The table lists this clonotype with a few counts. The genes are TRBV27 and TRBJ2-7, with 14 positions matching TRBD2. The V gene end was trimmed by 3 bases and the J gene end by 4 bases; junction bases not matched to a gene: 14. Germline V gene lookup returns CDR1 MNHEY and CDR2 SMNVEV (reference sequence). This CDR3 spans 19 amino acids. CDR3 residues: CASSFLQTSGRARIYEQYF. DNA for the CDR3: TGTGCCAGCAGTTTTCTCCAGACTAGCGGGAGGGCCAGAATTTACGAGCAGTACTTC.

This clonotype was counted once. This may come from a read error, since a much larger clone is one base off. The chain combines TRBV7-2 with TRBJ1-1; no reliable D call. The V end was cut by 1 base, the J end by 8 bases, with 11 bases between. The CDR3 runs to 13 residues. Germline CDR1 and CDR2: SGHTA and FQGNSA. CDR3 sequence reads: CASSLDLWAEAFF. The CDR3 bases are TGTGCCAGCAGCTTAGATCTCTGGGCCGAAGCTTTCTTT. Full variable domain (outside the CDR3, taken from reference TRBV7-2 and TRBJ1-1): GAGVSQSPSNKVTEKGKDVELRCDPISGHTALYWYRQSLGQGLEFLIYFQGNSAPDKSGLPSDRFSAERTGGSVSTLTIQRTQQEDSAVYLCASSLDLWAEAFFGQGTRLTVV.

The chain uses TRBV14 and TRBJ1-4, with 7 bases aligning to TRBD1. From germline, CDR1 is SGHDN and CDR2 FVKESK. The CDR3 loop spans 14 amino acids. V dropped 4 bases and J dropped 2; count of bases not matched to a gene: 1. DNA for the CDR3: TGTGCCAGCAGCCGACAGGGCACTAATGAAAAACTGTTTTTT. Residues: CASSRQGTNEKLFF.

This clonotype was found many times. The rearrangement links TRBV7-9 to TRBJ2-3; D gene ambiguous. CDR3 length: 13 residues. CDR1 SEHNR and CDR2 FQNEAQ come from the germline V gene (reference sequence). V dropped 4 bases and J dropped 2 bases, with 7 bases sitting between them. CDR3 coding DNA: TGTGCCAGCAGCTCGGCGTCCACAGATACGCAGTATTTT. It codes for CASSSASTDTQYF.